Sequencing of this T cell receptor (beta chain) was carried out in a study of blood T cell repertoires in COVID-19. The data were produced by immunoSEQ multiplex PCR, yet TCRdb's version contains in-frame clones alone and is incomplete. The sample holds approximately 40,000 clones, about 88% seen once. The sequencing input was peripheral blood. This clonotype was obtained from a human donor in a cohort sampled during active COVID-19.

CDR3 region: CASSEGGFSSTDTQYF. In DNA form, the CDR3 reads TGTGCCAGCAGTGAAGGGGGGTTCTCTTCCACAGATACGCAGTATTTT. V and J are TRBV25-1 and TRBJ2-3; D possibly corresponds to TRBD2 (6 bases). CDR3 size: 16 residues. Trimming shortened V by 2 bases and J by 2 bases, and 14 bases separated the two germline ends. Looked up from germline, CDR1 is MGHDK and CDR2 is SYGVNS.